Below, 17 T cell receptor beta chains from the same sample are listed, as sequenced in a study of blood T cells in healthy people across ages. Primers used in a second PCR of roughly 7 to 11 cycles were a sample-barcoded 5' primer and a J-beta primer mix. Using its own MiXCR run on the 5' RACE reads, TCRdb lists one record per CDR3 protein. Seen here are some 900,000 distinct CDR3 sequences, about 28% observed once, and the top ten hold 17%. The sequenced material came from blood. These receptors originate from a woman of 80 years or more in good health.

The CDR3 sequence: CASSVGAHADTQYF. The CDR3 region has the DNA TGTGCCAGCTCGGTGGGGGCCCACGCAGATACGCAGTATTTT. This sequence joins TRBV3-1 and TRBJ2-3, with D tentatively TRBD1 (6 bases). V shed 8 bases and J shed 4 bases, with 16 bases lying between them. Per the germline V gene, CDR1 is LGHDT and CDR2 is YNNKEL (reference sequence). The CDR3 spans 14 residues.

Ten or more counts support this clonotype. The chain uses TRBV4-3 and TRBJ1-2; no clear D. This CDR3 region has 13 residues. The V gene's germline CDR1 is LGHNA and CDR2 YSLEER. The ends were cut back, 5 bases at V and 0 bases at J, with 7 bases in the middle. The CDR3 region is CASSGDANYGYTF. CDR3 DNA: TGCGCCAGCAGCGGTGACGCTAACTATGGCTACACCTTC.

This clonotype was counted ten times or more. The J gene is TRBJ2-7, the V gene TRBV21-1. TRBV21-1 is noted as a pseudogene. This CDR3 comprises 14 residues. The CDR3 region has the DNA TGTGCCAGCTTGATCAGAACGTCGGCCTACGAGCAGTACTTC. Translation: CASLIRTSAYEQYF.

A note on this clonotype: A much larger clone is a single base away; this may be a read error. V is TRBV27 and J is TRBJ2-3; D call uncertain. Germline CDR1 and CDR2: MNHEY and SMNVEV (reference sequence). This CDR3 is built from 11 residues. CDR3 nucleotides: TGTGTCAGCAGTTTCCAGGATACGCAGTATTTT. As protein: CVSSFQDTQYF.

This clonotype occurred a few times. This rearrangement joins TRBV11-3 to TRBJ1-2; TRBD1 might be the D (5 bases). The CDR3 consists of 16 residues. Germline assignment: CDR1 SGHNT and CDR2 YENEEA. V gave up 0 bases and J gave up 3 bases, with 14 bases separating them. CDR3 nucleotides: TGTGCCAGCAGCTTAGACCCAGGGCGCGGCGACTATGGCTACACCTTC. As protein: CASSLDPGRGDYGYTF.

This clonotype was observed a handful of times. V usage is TRBV3-1 and J usage is TRBJ2-7, with 9 bases identical to TRBD1. V trimming: 0 bases; J trimming: 5 bases; junction bases outside the gene matches: 8. This CDR3 has 16 amino acids. Germline CDR1 and CDR2: LGHDT and YNNKEL (reference sequence). The CDR3 is CASSQESPDRGHEQYF. The CDR3 nucleotides are TGTGCCAGCAGCCAAGAGTCCCCGGACAGGGGCCACGAGCAGTACTTC.

This clonotype has just a few counts. The rearrangement uses TRBV19 and TRBJ2-1, with D perhaps TRBD1 (6 bases). Germline CDR1 and CDR2: LNHDA and SQIVND (reference sequence). The CDR3 extends over 15 amino acids. The V end was cut by 6 bases, the J end by 6 bases, with 18 bases between. The CDR3 DNA is TGTGCCAGTAGCAACAGGGAAAGGGACCCCAATGAGCAGTTCTTC. It specifies CASSNRERDPNEQFF.

This clonotype came up many times. The chain combines TRBV5-1 with TRBJ2-7; D is perhaps TRBD1 or TRBD2 (6 bases each). Deletions cut 7 bases from V and 2 bases from J, with 37 bases between. Germline V lookup: CDR1 SGHRS, CDR2 YFSETQ. The CDR3 consists of 21 residues. The CDR3 coding sequence is TGCGCCAGCCCCACCTTGACTAGTACCATCGGAGGACAGTCGTCTGCCTACGAGCAGTACTTC. Translated: CASPTLTSTIGGQSSAYEQYF.

The CDR3 region is CASSLIGRNTEAFF. Written as DNA, the CDR3 is TGTGCCAGCAGCTTGATCGGCAGAAACACTGAAGCTTTCTTT. V and J are TRBV5-6 and TRBJ1-1; no clear D gene. Germline values: CDR1 SGHDT, CDR2 YYEEEE. V was cut by 1 base and J by 2 bases, with 9 bases left in between. The CDR3 runs to 14 residues.

The V and J genes are TRBV10-1 and TRBJ2-7, with D perhaps TRBD1 (5 bases). CDR1 is WNHNN and CDR2 is SYGVQD in the germline V gene (reference sequence). This CDR3 has 16 amino acids. V dropped 8 bases and J dropped 1 base, with 21 bases sitting between them. For the CDR3, the DNA is TGCGCCAGCCCCGTCACACGACAGAATGGGTCCTACGAGCAGTACTTC. It yields the protein CASPVTRQNGSYEQYF.

This clonotype was seen ten or more times. J is TRBJ2-7 and V is TRBV3-1, with a tentative D call TRBD1 (6 bases). The CDR3 contains 14 residues. Trimming left V 7 bases short and J 5 bases short, with 18 bases between. Germline V gives CDR1 LGHDT, CDR2 YNNKEL (reference sequence). CDR3 in amino acids: CASNRAGKGNEQYF. The CDR3 coding sequence is TGTGCCAGCAACAGGGCAGGGAAGGGAAACGAGCAGTACTTC.

The sample holds many counts of this clonotype. The V gene is TRBV10-3, the J gene TRBJ2-3, with 7 bases that match TRBD2. CDR1 and CDR2 (germline): ENHRY, SYGVKD. The CDR3 has 15 residues. V shed 2 bases and J 3 bases; nucleotides not matched to a gene: 5. The CDR3 coding sequence is TGTGCCATCAGTGAGCAAGCGGGGTTTACAGATACGCAGTATTTT. It codes for CAISEQAGFTDTQYF.

Here the CDR3 DNA reads TGTGCCAGCAGCTTACAGGGGGCGGACACAGATACGCAGTATTTT. This codes for CASSLQGADTDTQYF. V is TRBV5-6 and J is TRBJ2-3, with 9 bases matching TRBD1. Looked up from germline, CDR1 is SGHDT and CDR2 is YYEEEE. This CDR3 has 15 amino acids. Trimming at V came to 2 bases and at J to 2 bases, leaving 3 bases not matched to a gene.

The chain is built from TRBV12-3 or TRBV12-4 and TRBJ2-1, with a weak D call TRBD2 (6 bases). V lost 6 bases and J lost 10, with 16 bases in between. The CDR3 has 13 amino acids. The CDR3 DNA sequence: TGTGCCAGCAGATCGGGACTCCTCCCGGAGCAGTTCTTC. Residues: CASRSGLLPEQFF.

Turning to this clonotype: Just one base apart from a much larger clone, this may be a read error. This chain joins TRBV2 and TRBJ2-5; maybe TRBD1 (6 bases). V shed 6 bases and J shed 13 bases, with 21 bases lying between them. Looked up from germline, CDR1 is SNHLY and CDR2 is FYNNEI. This CDR3 is 13 amino acids long. The DNA of the CDR3 is TGTGCCAGCAGGACCGGGACATTCTACGAGCGGTACTTC. Translating gives CASRTGTFYERYF.

This clonotype was seen more than once but under ten times. The chain recombines TRBV11-1 with TRBJ1-6; D ambiguous. Germline V gene lookup returns CDR1 SGHAT and CDR2 FQDESV (reference sequence). Between the trimmed V and J ends, which lost 5 bases and 7 bases, there was a span of 15 bases. The CDR3 sequence is 15 residues long. CDR3 sequence: CASSPGNGGNSPLHF. The CDR3 DNA reads as TGTGCCAGCAGCCCCGGGAACGGCGGGAATTCACCCCTCCACTTT.

This clonotype was picked up a small number of times. A much more abundant neighbour one base away suggests this may be a read error. The V gene is TRBV10-3, the J gene TRBJ1-2, with a weak D call TRBD1 (5 bases). In germline, CDR1 is ENHRY, CDR2 SYGVKD. CDR3 length equals 14 residues. Trimming removed 6 bases at V and 2 bases at J, with 13 bases between. The CDR3 DNA is TGTGCCATCAGGGAAGGACCAGGGAACTATGGCTACACCTTC. Protein: CAIREGPGNYGYTF.